These T cell receptor beta chains were read from a single sample in a study of T cell repertoires in aging, cancer and after chemotherapy. TCRdb called the multiplex PCR reads again in MiXCR, with one record for every CDR3 protein. The data contain over a thousand distinct CDR3 sequences, roughly 31% of them singletons. Input material: blood. All receptors come from a human donor with a blood cancer. Both conserved end residues are part of each CDR3. The size of a clone is reported for some rows only, either as once, few or many, or as a class for expanded clones.

V: TRBV27; J: TRBJ2-5; length: 16; size: medium-sized; CDR3: CASSLSWLAEQETQYF
V: TRBV18; J: TRBJ1-5; length: 14; size: few; CDR3: CASSPQGANQPQHF
V: TRBV6-5; J: TRBJ2-1; length: 15; size: medium-sized; CDR3: CASRQTSGTHNEQFF
V: TRBV6-1; J: TRBJ2-3; length: 11; size: medium-sized; CDR3: CASSVRAGQYF
V: TRBV7-9; J: TRBJ2-2; length: 16; size: few; CDR3: CASSFGSQGAAGELFF
V: TRBV30; J: TRBJ1-5; length: 13; size: medium-sized; CDR3: CAWNEGTPGPQHF
V: TRBV15; J: TRBJ2-5; length: 15; size: -; CDR3: CATSRGEGDGETQYF
V: TRBV6-6; J: TRBJ2-2; length: 16; size: medium-sized; CDR3: CASRPEGQGADGELFF
V: TRBV29-1; J: TRBJ2-1; length: 13; size: -; CDR3: CSVVWLAGNEQFF
V: TRBV18; J: TRBJ2-7; length: 17; size: few; CDR3: CASSLQVASGSAYEQYF
V: TRBV21-1; J: TRBJ2-3; length: 10; size: -; CDR3: CASSKNTQYF
V: TRBV23-1; J: TRBJ2-3; length: 19; size: -; CDR3: CASSPLAGDLNGDTDTQYF
V: TRBV28; J: TRBJ2-1; length: 18; size: few; CDR3: CASSSLPGGRVSYNEQFF
V: TRBV28; J: TRBJ2-3; length: 22; size: few; CDR3: CASSPTPGLAGDLNGDTDTQYF
V: TRBV4-2; J: TRBJ1-2; length: 14; size: -; CDR3: CASSPTGSNSDYTF
V: TRBV18; J: TRBJ2-4; length: 18; size: -; CDR3: CASSPGGTSGRAKNIQYF
V: TRBV7-2; J: TRBJ2-3; length: 15; size: -; CDR3: CASSLGGRNQATQYF
V: TRBV5-8; J: TRBJ2-2; length: 17; size: -; CDR3: CASSLGQRKPPLGELFF
V: TRBV6-2/TRBV6-3; J: TRBJ2-7; length: 12; size: medium-sized; CDR3: CASSDNKAKQYF
V: TRBV21-1; J: TRBJ2-3; length: 20; size: hyperexpanded; CDR3: CASSKELAGDLNGDTDTQYF
V: TRBV18; J: TRBJ2-3; length: 22; size: medium-sized; CDR3: CASSSPPGLAGDLNGDTDTQYF
V: TRBV6-5; J: TRBJ2-3; length: 16; size: medium-sized; CDR3: CASSYVAGGGTDTQYF
V: TRBV30; J: TRBJ1-5; length: 13; size: medium-sized; CDR3: CAWSVRGNQPQHF
V: TRBV20-1; J: TRBJ2-7; length: 17; size: -; CDR3: CSARRTSGRSGRYEQYF
V: TRBV27; J: TRBJ2-3; length: 17; size: medium-sized; CDR3: CASSLISMNGDTDTQYF
V: TRBV4-2; J: TRBJ2-7; length: 13; size: -; CDR3: CASSQARGDEQYF
V: TRBV4-3; J: TRBJ2-7; length: 13; size: -; CDR3: CASSRDRVYEQYF
V: TRBV20-1; J: TRBJ1-6; length: 15; size: -; CDR3: CSARDSTRNNSPLHF
V: TRBV2; J: TRBJ2-1; length: 12; size: -; CDR3: CASSEVYNEQFF
V: TRBV6-1; J: TRBJ2-5; length: 15; size: medium-sized; CDR3: CASSEGTVTEETQYF
V: TRBV7-2; J: TRBJ2-3; length: 16; size: -; CDR3: CASSSRTGGWRDTQYF
V: TRBV4-1; J: TRBJ2-1; length: 15; size: -; CDR3: CASSYGREINNEQFF
V: TRBV27; J: TRBJ2-7; length: 11; size: -; CDR3: CASSFPYEQYF
V: TRBV28; J: TRBJ1-2; length: 14; size: -; CDR3: CASSLGLWTVGYTF
V: TRBV12-3/TRBV12-4; J: TRBJ2-1; length: 14; size: few; CDR3: CASSSVGSYNEQFF
V: TRBV6-5; J: TRBJ1-3; length: 16; size: few; CDR3: CASSPQGLFRENTIYF
V: TRBV6-1; J: TRBJ2-4; length: 14; size: -; CDR3: CASSEGLAANIQYF
V: TRBV27; J: TRBJ2-1; length: 14; size: -; CDR3: CASSLGVGGHEQFF
V: TRBV24-1; J: TRBJ2-1; length: 17; size: few; CDR3: CATSDQGRDRGGNEQFF
V: TRBV7-6; J: TRBJ2-3; length: 16; size: few; CDR3: CASSLDWRGRADTQYF
V: TRBV7-9; J: TRBJ2-7; length: 14; size: -; CDR3: CASSATGLTYEQYF
V: TRBV12-3/TRBV12-4; J: TRBJ2-4; length: 15; size: few; CDR3: CASIHSGRAKNIQYF
V: TRBV27; J: TRBJ2-7; length: 13; size: -; CDR3: CASSLFPAYEQYF
V: TRBV12-3/TRBV12-4; J: TRBJ2-7; length: 15; size: few; CDR3: CASSPPQGSPYEQYF
V: TRBV19; J: TRBJ2-7; length: 12; size: medium-sized; CDR3: CASSMGTYEQYF
V: TRBV13; J: TRBJ2-7; length: 13; size: -; CDR3: CASSFSSLAEQYF
V: TRBV2; J: TRBJ1-4; length: 15; size: -; CDR3: CASRQQGSPNEKLFF
V: TRBV19; J: TRBJ1-1; length: 13; size: medium-sized; CDR3: CAVRGKMFTEAFF
V: TRBV27; J: TRBJ2-5; length: 11; size: large; CDR3: CASPWVETQYF
V: TRBV6-1; J: TRBJ2-2; length: 14; size: -; CDR3: CASLPGGNTGELFF
V: TRBV29-1; J: TRBJ1-2; length: 14; size: medium-sized; CDR3: CSVAGTGSDYGYTF
V: TRBV27; J: TRBJ2-1; length: 16; size: medium-sized; CDR3: CASRIGIANSYNEQFF